The 29 T cell receptor beta chains listed next were all sequenced from one sample in a study of blood T cell repertoires in COVID-19 (dated by TCRdb to between 2020 and 2021). To prepare the library, the immunoSEQ multiplex PCR assay was applied. Drawn from immuneACCESS, this table holds only the in-frame rearrangements with V and J called that TCRdb kept. Clones are partly lost; checked studies trace under half to an unresolved V gene and leave the rest unexplained. This sample comprises 120,000 or so clones, 88% of them detected only once. The leading ten clones occupy approximately 8% of the sample. Sequencing was performed on peripheral blood. All receptors derive from a man between 50 and 59 years old with acute or convalescent COVID-19.

The chain employs TRBV15 and TRBJ2-5; maybe TRBD2 (7 bases). The CDR3 sequence is 16 residues long. Germline V gene sequence: CDR1 LNHNV, CDR2 YYDKDF (reference sequence). V shed 2 bases and J shed 3 bases, with 16 bases lying between them. CDR3 loop: CATSRKYGGREETQYF. The CDR3 DNA is TGTGCCACCAGCAGAAAATACGGGGGGCGCGAAGAGACCCAGTACTTC.

This chain joins TRBV19 and TRBJ1-2, with D uncertain. Per the germline V gene, CDR1 is LNHDA and CDR2 is SQIVND (reference sequence). V dropped 3 bases and J dropped 4 bases, with 9 bases sitting between them. The CDR3 runs 13 residues. In nucleotides, the CDR3 is TGTGCCAGTAGTATCCAGATTTCCTATGGCTACACCTTC. Protein: CASSIQISYGYTF.

V and J are TRBV19 and TRBJ2-6, with a possible D match to TRBD2 (6 bases). Looked up from germline, CDR1 is LNHDA and CDR2 is SQIVND (reference sequence). The CDR3 is 18 amino acids. V was clipped by 1 base and J by 1 base, with 14 bases between them. CDR3 nucleotide sequence: TGTGCCAGTAGTATAGGTCGGGAGACCCCATCTGGGGCCAACGTCCTGACTTTC. This codes for CASSIGRETPSGANVLTF.

The rearrangement links TRBV5-1 to TRBJ1-1, with TRBD1 matching 7 bases. This CDR3 is 15 amino acids long. In germline, CDR1 is SGHRS, CDR2 YFSETQ. Trimming took 4 bases from V and 0 from J; bases not matched to a gene: 6. The CDR3 sequence is CASSRTGSMNTEAFF. The CDR3 nucleotides read TGCGCCAGCAGCCGGACAGGTTCCATGAACACTGAAGCTTTCTTT.

The chain recombines TRBV3-1 (or the pseudogene TRBV3-2) with TRBJ1-2; D is undetermined. This CDR3 spans 15 amino acids. With 0 bases removed from V and 3 bases from J, the gap between germline ends came to 11 bases. Germline V gene data show CDR1 as LGHDT and CDR2 as YNNKEL (reference sequence). The CDR3 region has the DNA TGTGCCAGCAGCCAAGAAGGCGGATTGCACTATGGCTACACCTTC. This encodes CASSQEGGLHYGYTF.

The chain has TRBV7-8 and TRBJ2-7; 14 bases match TRBD2. V was clipped by 5 bases and J by 7 bases; unmatched bases: 10. In germline, CDR1 is SGHVS, CDR2 FQNEAQ. CDR3 length: 16 amino acids. As DNA, the CDR3 is TGTGCCAGCAGCCCCAGGGGACTAGCGGGAGCTGGGGAGCAGTACTTC. Its protein product is CASSPRGLAGAGEQYF.

The V call is TRBV2, the J call TRBJ2-1, with 11 bases that match TRBD2. Germline loops: CDR1 SNHLY, CDR2 FYNNEI. CDR3 length equals 15 residues. V lost 7 bases, J lost 8 bases, and 10 bases stayed unmatched. CDR3 nucleotides: TGTGCCAGCAACGTCGGGACTAGCGGTCTCGATGAGCAGTTCTTC. Protein: CASNVGTSGLDEQFF.

J is TRBJ1-1 and V is TRBV29-1; no firm D call. Germline V lookup: CDR1 SQVTM, CDR2 ANQGSEA. CDR3 length equals 13 residues. Trimming removed 3 bases from V and 5 bases from J, with 13 bases in between. The CDR3 nucleotides read TGCAGCGTTGATATTCATGGAGGGACTGAAGCTTTCTTT. Amino acids: CSVDIHGGTEAFF.

The chain links TRBV30 to TRBJ2-5; TRBD1 aligns across 7 bases. V was pared by 3 bases and J by 4 bases, with 8 bases of the junction left unmatched. The CDR3 runs to 14 residues. The germline V gene has CDR1 GTSNPN and CDR2 SVGIG (reference sequence). CDR3 region: CAWRNAGGRETQYF. In DNA form, the CDR3 reads TGTGCCTGGAGGAATGCAGGGGGTCGAGAGACCCAGTACTTC.

This chain connects TRBV5-6 to TRBJ1-1; TRBD1 agrees at 7 bases. Trimming at V came to 3 bases and at J to 0 bases, leaving 2 bases not matched to a gene. Per germline, CDR1 SGHDT and CDR2 YYEEEE. CDR3 length: 14 amino acids. The DNA for the CDR3 is TGTGCCAGCAGCTGGGGACAGCTGAACACTGAAGCTTTCTTT. This gives the protein CASSWGQLNTEAFF.

This clone was seen only once. The rearrangement links TRBV19 to TRBJ2-3; TRBD2 matches at 11 bases. V was pared by 3 bases and J by 5 bases, with 4 bases of the junction left unmatched. Per the germline V gene, CDR1 is LNHDA and CDR2 is SQIVND (reference sequence). This CDR3 region has 15 residues. CDR3 region: CASSILAGGGDTQYF. In DNA, the CDR3 is TGTGCCAGTAGTATCCTAGCGGGGGGTGGAGATACGCAGTATTTT. The variable domain in full, with the rest retrieved from reference TRBV19 and TRBJ2-3, is DGGITQSPKYLFRKEGQNVTLSCEQNLNHDAMYWYRQDPGQGLRLIYYSQIVNDFQKGDIAEGYSVSREKKESFPLTVTSAQKNPTAFYLCASSILAGGGDTQYFGPGTRLTVL.

This chain links TRBV6-5 with TRBJ2-3, with 12 bases lining up with TRBD2. Germline V CDR1 and CDR2: MNHEY, SVGAGI. The V and J ends lost 4 bases and 8 bases, in that order; junction bases with no gene match: 7. This CDR3 comprises 15 residues. CDR3 protein: CASSLGLAGHATQYF. The CDR3 DNA follows: TGTGCCAGCAGTTTAGGACTAGCGGGACATGCTACGCAGTATTTT.

This clone was detected a few times. This chain connects TRBV7-2 to TRBJ1-1; 12 nucleotides line up with TRBD1. Germline lookup yields CDR1 SGHTA and CDR2 FQGNSA. Losses at the gene ends were 7 bases for V and 6 bases for J; bases not matched to a gene: 12. The CDR3 spans 16 residues. The CDR3 region is CASTRGGTGGLAEAFF. DNA for the CDR3: TGTGCCAGCACTCGAGGGGGGACAGGGGGCTTGGCTGAAGCTTTCTTT.

The chain has TRBV6-5 and TRBJ1-1, with 9 bases fitting TRBD1. The CDR3 contains 13 residues. Trimming took 3 bases from V and 8 from J; bases not matched to a gene: 4. The germline V gene encodes CDR1 MNHEY and CDR2 SVGAGI. The CDR3 DNA sequence: TGTGCCAGCAGTTATCGAACAGGGGGCGAAGCTTTCTTT. Its protein product is CASSYRTGGEAFF.

The J gene is TRBJ1-2, the V gene TRBV6-2 or TRBV6-3; D is unresolved. The V gene lost 0 bases and the J gene lost 12 bases, with 11 bases spanning the gap. The CDR3 is 12 residues long. Germline lookup yields CDR1 MNHEY and CDR2 SVGEGT. DNA for the CDR3: TGTGCCAGCAGTTACTCCGGCCTGGGAGACACCTTC. Amino acid sequence: CASSYSGLGDTF.

The chain joins TRBV7-6 to TRBJ2-1; weak D call: TRBD1 (6 bases). Germline CDR1 SGHVS, CDR2 FNYEAQ. The CDR3 extends over 15 amino acids. The V end lost 4 bases, the J end lost 5 bases, and 15 bases lay between the germline ends. The CDR3 coding sequence is TGTGCCAGCAGCTCGAAGCCGACAGGAGACAATGAGCAGTTCTTC. Its translation is CASSSKPTGDNEQFF.

V usage is TRBV6-1 and J usage is TRBJ2-1, with 10 bases lining up with TRBD2. The CDR3 covers 16 residues. Germline CDR1 and CDR2: MNHNS and SASEGT. Trimming at V came to 4 bases and at J to 8 bases, leaving 11 bases not matched to a gene. CDR3 sequence reads: CASSVLGAGGPYEQFF. CDR3 coding DNA: TGTGCCAGCAGTGTCTTGGGAGCGGGAGGGCCCTATGAGCAGTTCTTC.

Here the CDR3 reads CASSLTNTNTEAFF. Written as DNA, the CDR3 is TGTGCCAGCAGCCTGACAAATACCAACACTGAAGCTTTCTTT. The chain has TRBV11-3 and TRBJ1-1; no firm D call. V lost 5 bases to trimming and J lost 2 bases, with 12 bases between them. The CDR3 totals 14 residues. The germline CDR1 and CDR2 sequences are SGHNT and YENEEA.

V usage is TRBV12-3 or TRBV12-4 and J usage is TRBJ2-7; maybe TRBD1 (5 bases). The CDR3 spans 13 residues. Between the trimmed V and J ends, which lost 6 bases and 6 bases, there was a span of 15 bases. This CDR3 reads CASSPRAQGEQYF. The CDR3 DNA reads as TGTGCCAGCAGCCCCCGGGCCCAGGGCGAGCAGTACTTC.

This clone has more than one count but fewer than ten. The rearrangement joins TRBV6-5 to TRBJ2-7, with a weak D call TRBD2 (5 bases). This CDR3 contains 13 residues. The V gene's germline CDR1 is MNHEY and CDR2 SVGAGI. Trimming left V 8 bases short and J 3 bases short, with 14 bases between. Here the CDR3 DNA reads TGTGCCAGCTTGGGTATCGGGGTCTACGAGCAGTACTTC. This sequence encodes CASLGIGVYEQYF.

This clone was seen a single time. The V gene is TRBV5-1, the J gene TRBJ2-7, with a tentative D call TRBD1 (6 bases). Trimming removed 5 bases at V and 3 bases at J, with 12 bases between. The CDR3 runs to 13 residues. Germline CDR1 SGHRS, CDR2 YFSETQ. The CDR3 loop is CASSRDTYYEQYF. CDR3 in DNA: TGCGCCAGCAGTAGGGACACCTACTACGAGCAGTACTTC.

The V gene is TRBV7-2, the J gene TRBJ2-4; TRBD1 matches at 7 bases. CDR3 length: 13 residues. V lost 4 bases, J lost 6 bases, and 3 bases stayed unmatched. Germline CDR1 reads SGHTA; CDR2 reads FQGNSA. The CDR3 loop is CASSSGQTNIQYF. The CDR3 DNA reads TGTGCCAGCAGCTCGGGACAGACAAACATTCAGTACTTC.

For this clone: Other DNA sequences of this sample code for an identical CDR3. The gene calls are TRBV18 and TRBJ1-1, with TRBD1 matching 9 bases. V shed 3 bases, J shed 4 bases, and the junction held 0 bases outside the gene matches. CDR3 length equals 13 residues. Germline V gene sequence: CDR1 KGHSH, CDR2 LQKENI. This CDR3 reads CASSPDRGTEAFF. The CDR3 coding sequence is TGTGCCAGCTCACCGGACAGGGGCACTGAAGCTTTCTTT.

This clone was recorded once. V is TRBV28 and J is TRBJ1-4, with 7 bases matching TRBD1. V trimming: 4 bases; J trimming: 5 bases; junction bases outside the gene matches: 4. This CDR3 contains 14 residues. Germline-derived CDR1 and CDR2 are MDHEN and SYDVKM. In DNA form, the CDR3 reads TGTGCCAGCAGTTCCGAGACAGGGAATGAAAAACTGTTTTTT. Its protein product is CASSSETGNEKLFF.

The V gene is TRBV4-1, the J gene TRBJ1-1; D is undetermined. Germline V gene sequence: CDR1 MGHRA, CDR2 YSYEKL. Trimming took 4 bases from V and 1 from J, leaving 13 bases between them. The CDR3 extends over 15 amino acids. The CDR3 sequence is CASSLEEGRNTEAFF. In DNA form, the CDR3 reads TGCGCCAGCAGCCTGGAGGAGGGAAGGAACACTGAAGCTTTCTTT.

The chain is built from TRBV2 and TRBJ1-2; 9 nucleotides match TRBD1. The CDR3 consists of 14 residues. CDR1 and CDR2 from the germline V gene are SNHLY and FYNNEI. V lost 6 bases to trimming and J lost 4 bases; unmatched junction nucleotides: 6. CDR3 sequence: CASSQDRGSYGYTF. In nucleotides, the CDR3 is TGTGCCAGCAGCCAGGACAGGGGAAGCTATGGCTACACCTTC.

The chain joins TRBV27 to TRBJ2-7; D unclear. CDR3 size: 14 residues. The V gene lost 6 bases and the J gene lost 0 bases, with 12 bases spanning the gap. Germline V gene data show CDR1 as MNHEY and CDR2 as SMNVEV (reference sequence). CDR3: CASRAALSSYEQYF. The CDR3 DNA reads as TGTGCCAGCAGGGCGGCCCTTAGCTCCTACGAGCAGTACTTC.

In the case of this clone: Other DNA sequences in the same sample also yield this CDR3. This chain joins TRBV6-5 and TRBJ2-1, with TRBD2 as a possible D gene (6 bases). V was shortened by 0 bases and J by 4 bases, with 10 bases between the two germline ends. The length of the CDR3 is 15 residues. CDR1 and CDR2 (germline): MNHEY, SVGAGI. The CDR3: CASSYSGTGYNEQFF. CDR3 bases: TGTGCCAGCAGTTACTCGGGGACTGGGTACAATGAGCAGTTCTTC.

This clone was counted a single time. The chain carries TRBV7-9 and TRBJ2-1, with 9 bases matching TRBD2. The CDR3 length is 17 residues. CDR1 and CDR2 from the germline V gene are SEHNR and FQNEAQ (reference sequence). V lost 2 bases, J lost 2 bases, and 7 bases stayed unmatched. CDR3 sequence (DNA): TGTGCCAGCAGCTTAAAGATAGCGGGAGTCCCCTACAATGAGCAGTTCTTC. This gives the protein CASSLKIAGVPYNEQFF.